A single sample is the source of the 14 T cell receptor beta chains below, sequenced in a study of blood T cell repertoires in COVID-19. Sequencing was performed with immunoSEQ multiplex PCR; in TCRdb, only in-frame clones are kept and a portion is missing. The table records roughly 80,000 clones, about four fifths of them present only once. The sample taken for sequencing was peripheral blood. The receptors originated from an elderly man with acute or convalescent COVID-19.

The J gene is TRBJ1-2, the V gene TRBV10-1, with TRBD1 matching over 7 bases. The germline CDR1 and CDR2 sequences are WNHNN and SYGVQD (reference sequence). The J segment lost 4 bases and the V segment lost 4 bases, leaving 3 bases of the junction unmatched. This CDR3 has 13 amino acids. CDR3 nucleotide sequence: TGCGCCAGCAGTGGACAGGGCGGCTATGGCTACACCTTC. Translation: CASSGQGGYGYTF.

This sequence joins TRBV29-1 and TRBJ1-1; no firm D call. This CDR3 is 12 amino acids long. V was trimmed by 4 bases and J by 6 bases, leaving 12 bases between them. Germline assignment: CDR1 SQVTM and CDR2 ANQGSEA. CDR3 sequence: CSVGRVPAEAFF. Written as DNA, the CDR3 is TGCAGCGTTGGCCGGGTGCCCGCTGAAGCTTTCTTT.

CDR3 DNA sequence: TGTGCCAGCAGCGTAGCTAGCGGGGGGGCATTCTACGAGCAGTACTTC. Amino acid sequence: CASSVASGGAFYEQYF. The chain recombines TRBV9 with TRBJ2-7; 12 bases line up with TRBD2. In germline, CDR1 is SGDLS, CDR2 YYNGEE. CDR3 size: 16 residues. Trimming took 0 bases from V and 3 from J; bases not matched to a gene: 4.

The table lists this clone with a count of one. This chain uses TRBV18 with TRBJ1-1; 10 bases match TRBD1. CDR1 is KGHSH and CDR2 is LQKENI in the germline V gene. Unmatched junction bases numbered 5, after V lost 3 bases and J lost 1 base. This CDR3 is 16 amino acids long. The CDR3 DNA follows: TGTGCCAGCTCACCCCGGACAGGGGGGTGGAACACTGAAGCTTTCTTT. The encoded protein is CASSPRTGGWNTEAFF.

This clone was recorded only once. V usage is TRBV6-2 or TRBV6-3 and J usage is TRBJ1-5; D is possibly TRBD1 (6 bases). Trimming took off 2 bases at V and 6 bases at J, with 11 bases between the two ends. The CDR3 loop spans 14 amino acids. Germline CDR1 MNHEY, CDR2 SVGEGT. The CDR3 protein is CASSYPQGRQPQHF. Written as DNA, the CDR3 is TGTGCCAGCAGTTACCCCCAGGGGCGTCAGCCCCAGCATTTT.

This chain uses TRBV10-2 with TRBJ2-5; 9 bases match TRBD1. The CDR3 has 14 amino acids. Germline values: CDR1 WSHSY, CDR2 SAAADI. The ends lost 7 bases at V and 4 bases at J; junction bases unmatched: 7. CDR3 protein: CASKQQGALETQYF. The CDR3 nucleotides read TGCGCCAGCAAACAACAGGGGGCGCTAGAGACCCAGTACTTC.

The chain joins TRBV4-1 to TRBJ2-5, with a possible D match to TRBD1 (5 bases). Between the trimmed V and J ends, which lost 3 bases and 1 base, there was a span of 12 bases. CDR3 length equals 15 residues. The germline V gene has CDR1 MGHRA and CDR2 YSYEKL. The CDR3 DNA reads TGCGCCAGCAGCCAGATGGTGGGGCTCCAAGAGACCCAGTACTTC. Translated: CASSQMVGLQETQYF.

The rearrangement links TRBV15 to TRBJ2-1, with no clear D. Germline V gene data show CDR1 as LNHNV and CDR2 as YYDKDF (reference sequence). Trimming removed 0 bases from V and 10 bases from J, with 16 bases in between. CDR3 length: 15 amino acids. The DNA for the CDR3 is TGTGCCACCAGCAGAGATTGGGCTTCAGACGTAGAGCAGTTCTTC. Residues: CATSRDWASDVEQFF.

The chain combines TRBV6-5 with TRBJ1-5, with a possible D match to TRBD1 (5 bases). The V gene's germline CDR1 is MNHEY and CDR2 SVGAGI. The CDR3 has 13 residues. V was cut by 6 bases and J by 2 bases, with 8 bases left in between. Here the CDR3 reads CASRGLGNQPQHF. CDR3 in DNA: TGTGCCAGCAGGGGGCTTGGCAATCAGCCCCAGCATTTT.

The chain is built from TRBV5-1 and TRBJ1-4; D is ambiguous. The CDR3 sequence is 13 residues long. Germline loops: CDR1 SGHRS, CDR2 YFSETQ. V lost 1 base and J lost 5, with 6 bases in between. The CDR3: CASSLNRNEKLFF. DNA for the CDR3: TGCGCCAGCAGCTTGAACAGAAATGAAAAACTGTTTTTT.

This clone was observed a few times. The rearrangement uses TRBV10-1 and TRBJ2-3, with 9 bases identical to TRBD2. The CDR3 has 19 residues. After removal of 3 bases from V and 6 bases from J, the junction contained 19 bases not matched to a gene. Germline CDR1 reads WNHNN; CDR2 reads SYGVQD (reference sequence). CDR3 nucleotide sequence: TGCGCCAGCAGTGACCCTGGGGGTAGCGGGGGACCGGCTCGCGATACGCAGTATTTT. Its protein is CASSDPGGSGGPARDTQYF.

The CDR3 loop is CASRKGQGEDGYTF. CDR3 coding DNA: TGCGCCAGCAGGAAGGGACAGGGGGAAGATGGCTACACCTTC. The chain recombines TRBV5-1 with TRBJ1-2; TRBD1 matches 11 bases. Germline V lookup: CDR1 SGHRS, CDR2 YFSETQ. The CDR3 is 14 residues long. Trimming removed 5 bases from V and 6 bases from J; junction bases left unmatched: 6. The variable domain in full, completed from reference TRBV5-1 and TRBJ1-2, reads KAGVTQTPRYLIKTRGQQVTLSCSPISGHRSVSWYQQTPGQGLQFLFEYFSETQRNKGNFPGRFSGRQFSNSRSEMNVSTLELGDSALYLCASRKGQGEDGYTFGSGTRLTVV.

Of note for this clone: A read error may produce the germline difference seen at one junction end. Other DNA sequences in the same sample also yield this CDR3. This chain joins TRBV12-5 and TRBJ1-2; D ambiguous. Germline V gene data show CDR1 as LGHNT and CDR2 as FRNRAP. The CDR3 is made up of 17 amino acids. CDR3 amino acids: CASGLVLNPRLNYGYTF. In nucleotides, the CDR3 is TGTGCTAGTGGTTTGGTACTAAACCCCCGGCTTAACTATGGCTATACCTTC.

V and J are TRBV5-1 and TRBJ2-2; D may be TRBD1 (6 bases). The CDR3 length is 16 residues. Germline V gene sequence: CDR1 SGHRS, CDR2 YFSETQ. Trimming shortened V by 4 bases and J by 1 base, and 14 bases separated the two germline ends. The CDR3 nucleotides are TGCGCCAGCAGCGGGACCGGGACACTGAACACCGGGGAGCTGTTTTTT. Translation gives CASSGTGTLNTGELFF.